Listed here are 15 T cell receptor beta chains from one sample, sequenced in a study of shared clonotypes between healthy human individuals. TCRdb's copy holds only in-frame clones and misses some; the assay was immunoSEQ multiplex PCR. The repertoire consists of a few million clones, with over 90% occurring once and the leading ten covering about 0.41%. Sequencing was performed on naive CD4+ T cells from PBMCs. Regarding subset: CD45RA+ positively selected. The receptors come from a man aged 18 to 29 in good health. Some clones in this sample may be carry-over from other donors' samples.

The chain couples TRBV28 to TRBJ2-5, with a possible D match to TRBD2 (6 bases). The CDR3 has 18 residues. Germline V gene lookup returns CDR1 MDHEN and CDR2 SYDVKM. V lost 3 bases to trimming and J lost 5 bases, with 25 bases between them. CDR3 residues: CASSLLEDRGAGRETQYF. The DNA for the CDR3 is TGTGCCAGCAGTTTGCTAGAAGACCGGGGCGCGGGGCGGGAGACCCAGTACTTC.

This chain links TRBV5-1 with TRBJ2-5; D might be TRBD1 or TRBD2, each matching 6 bases. The CDR3 contains 15 residues. The V gene lost 6 bases and the J gene lost 5 bases, with 20 bases spanning the gap. The germline V gene has CDR1 SGHRS and CDR2 YFSETQ. CDR3: CASTPRWGAHETQYF. CDR3 coding DNA: TGCGCCAGCACTCCCCGGTGGGGGGCGCATGAGACCCAGTACTTC.

Details on this clone: Other DNA sequences in the sample encode the same CDR3. This rearrangement joins TRBV7-2 to TRBJ1-5; possible D gene TRBD1, 5 bases. V lost 0 bases, J lost 0 bases, and 6 bases lay in between. Germline CDR1 SGHTA, CDR2 FQGNSA. The CDR3 runs to 15 residues. The CDR3 spells CASSLAGGSNQPQHF. CDR3 in DNA: TGTGCCAGCAGCTTAGCTGGGGGTAGCAATCAGCCCCAGCATTTT.

The rearrangement uses TRBV28 and TRBJ1-2, with a tentative D call TRBD1 (5 bases). This CDR3 is 15 amino acids long. Trimming left V 3 bases short and J 4 bases short, with 15 bases between. Per germline, CDR1 MDHEN and CDR2 SYDVKM. The CDR3 reads CASSFRQPALYGYTF. DNA of the CDR3: TGTGCCAGCAGTTTTCGACAGCCGGCCCTCTATGGCTACACCTTC.

This chain connects TRBV28 to TRBJ1-3, with D tentatively TRBD1 (5 bases). Germline V gene data show CDR1 as MDHEN and CDR2 as SYDVKM. This CDR3 is built from 15 residues. The germline V and J ends were trimmed by 1 base and 0 bases, with 7 bases remaining between them. CDR3 coding DNA: TGTGCCAGCAGTTTATTTCAGGGCTCTGGAAACACCATATATTTT. As protein: CASSLFQGSGNTIYF.

CDR3: CASSLGGGRRRETQYF. CDR3 DNA: TGCGCCAGCAGCTTGGGGGGAGGCCGCAGGAGAGAGACCCAGTACTTC. This chain joins TRBV5-1 and TRBJ2-5; perhaps TRBD2 as D (6 bases). The ends were cut back, 0 bases at V and 4 bases at J, with 16 bases in the middle. The V gene's germline CDR1 is SGHRS and CDR2 YFSETQ. The CDR3 has 16 residues.

This clone was seen only a few times. V usage is TRBV2 and J usage is TRBJ1-5; possible D gene TRBD1, 5 bases. Germline lookup yields CDR1 SNHLY and CDR2 FYNNEI. Trimming left V 6 bases short and J 0 bases short, with 9 bases between. CDR3 length: 14 amino acids. The chain's CDR3 is CASRAGYSNQPQHF. The CDR3 DNA follows: TGTGCCAGCAGGGCAGGGTATAGCAATCAGCCCCAGCATTTT.

This clone is a singleton in its sample. The chain couples TRBV5-6 to TRBJ1-3, with D maybe TRBD1 (5 bases). Trimming took off 2 bases at V and 0 bases at J, with 12 bases between the two ends. The germline V gene encodes CDR1 SGHDT and CDR2 YYEEEE. The CDR3 totals 16 residues. In nucleotides, the CDR3 is TGTGCCAGCAGCTTAGGGGCAGGCCCCTCTGGAAACACCATATATTTT. Its protein is CASSLGAGPSGNTIYF.

Regarding this clone: Other DNA sequences in the same sample also yield this CDR3. This chain connects TRBV28 to TRBJ2-7; D is possibly TRBD2 (6 bases). The CDR3 consists of 14 residues. Trimming pared 0 bases from V and 1 base from J, leaving 7 bases between. Germline V gene lookup returns CDR1 MDHEN and CDR2 SYDVKM. CDR3 residues: CASSLWGGSYEQYF. In DNA form, the CDR3 reads TGTGCCAGCAGTTTATGGGGGGGATCCTACGAGCAGTACTTC.

This chain connects TRBV9 to TRBJ1-1; a possible D gene is TRBD1 (6 bases). The CDR3 sequence is 13 residues long. Per the germline V gene, CDR1 is SGDLS and CDR2 is YYNGEE. V lost 2 bases, J lost 3 bases, and 8 bases lay in between. Here the CDR3 DNA reads TGTGCCAGCAGCGTGGGGGCGGACACTGAAGCTTTCTTT. Residues: CASSVGADTEAFF.

The V and J genes are TRBV4-3 and TRBJ2-3; the D gene is possibly TRBD2 (6 bases). V lost 1 base and J 4 bases, leaving 9 bases between the germline ends. Germline CDR1 LGHNA, CDR2 YSLEER. This CDR3 spans 14 amino acids. The CDR3 bases are TGCGCCAGCAGCCAAGGGAGGGAGGCAGATACGCAGTATTTT. Encoded protein: CASSQGREADTQYF.

The CDR3 region is CASSLSYRGLAGTDTQYF. The CDR3, as DNA: TGTGCCAGCAGTTTATCATATCGGGGACTAGCGGGTACAGATACGCAGTATTTT. V usage is TRBV27 and J usage is TRBJ2-3, with 12 bases lining up with TRBD2. Germline V lookup: CDR1 MNHEY, CDR2 SMNVEV (reference sequence). With 0 bases clipped from V and 3 bases from J, the junction kept 7 bases outside the gene matches. The CDR3 spans 18 residues.

J is TRBJ2-3 and V is TRBV4-2; 10 bases agree with TRBD2. J gave up 2 bases and V 6 bases, and 11 bases lay outside the gene matches. This CDR3 region has 17 residues. Looked up from germline, CDR1 is LGHNA and CDR2 is YNFKEQ. The CDR3 sequence is CASSYSRTSGSTDTQYF. The DNA for the CDR3 is TGTGCCAGCAGTTACAGCCGGACTAGCGGATCCACAGATACGCAGTATTTT.

A single count supports this clone. At the DNA level, this CDR3 is encoded by other sequences in the same sample as well. The chain is built from TRBV6-6 and TRBJ1-5; D not certain. Germline V gene sequence: CDR1 MNHNY, CDR2 SVGAGI (reference sequence). V shed 0 bases and J shed 4 bases, with 4 bases lying between them. There are 13 residues in the CDR3. The CDR3 here is CASSYSANQPQHF. CDR3 nucleotides: TGTGCCAGCAGTTACTCCGCTAATCAGCCCCAGCATTTT.

J is TRBJ2-7 and V is TRBV4-2; 13 nucleotides match TRBD2. This CDR3 spans 15 amino acids. Losses at the gene ends were 2 bases for V and 4 bases for J; bases not matched to a gene: 2. Germline V gene data show CDR1 as LGHNA and CDR2 as YNFKEQ. As DNA, the CDR3 is TGTGCCAGCAGCCAATGGACTAGCGGGAGTTACGAGCAGTACTTC. This translates into CASSQWTSGSYEQYF.